A selection of T cell receptor beta chains follows, all from one sample in a study of cytomegalovirus exposure and HLA in healthy donors. The protocol was immunoSEQ multiplex PCR, while the TCRdb copy is restricted to in-frame clones and leaves out a portion. The data contain around 130,000 clones, more than 65% of them singletons. The sample was PBMCs. The receptors here all came from a woman aged 60-75 years in good health and CMV-seropositive. Both conserved end residues are trimmed from each CDR3. D genes are given only for firm matches. Only part of the rows carry a size: once, few, many, or a class if the clone is expanded.

D	V	size	J	CDR3
TRBD1	TRBV11-2	NA	TRBJ1-4	ASSSRSGQGNEKLF
TRBD2	TRBV7-9	NA	TRBJ2-7	SSSPPSGGSSYEQY
NA	TRBV29-1	NA	TRBJ1-2	SVQQGLNYGYT
TRBD1	TRBV19	NA	TRBJ1-5	ASRDDRGYQPQH
TRBD1	TRBV19	NA	TRBJ1-3	ASSKAGGLLSGNTIY
NA	TRBV6-1	NA	TRBJ1-5	ASSEAENRGFNQPQH
NA	TRBV6-5	NA	TRBJ2-1	ASSYRRQSFHNEQF
NA	TRBV2	NA	TRBJ1-2	ASSPDRRADGYT
TRBD1	TRBV9	NA	TRBJ1-6	ASSSYRGPFNNSPLH
NA	TRBV28	NA	TRBJ1-5	ASSSGQWDNQPQH
NA	TRBV6-4	NA	TRBJ2-2	ASRATGTGELF
TRBD1	TRBV6-1	NA	TRBJ1-4	ASSLTGPGEKLF
NA	TRBV19	NA	TRBJ1-4	ASSIDRERPTNEKLF
NA	TRBV28	NA	TRBJ2-2	ASNTRTGRVTGELF
NA	TRBV6-6	NA	TRBJ1-4	ASTTGRATNEKLF
TRBD2	TRBV5-1	NA	TRBJ2-5	ASSRTSGGPVGETQY
NA	TRBV7-8	few	TRBJ1-3	ASSPGTSISGNTIY
TRBD1	TRBV6-5	few	TRBJ2-7	ASKLGQGGSSEQY
NA	TRBV6-6	NA	TRBJ2-1	ASSYGQLYNEQF
TRBD1	TRBV10-2	few	TRBJ1-6	ASSEPGTGGPLH
TRBD2	TRBV29-1	NA	TRBJ2-3	SVGGRAGFTDTQY
TRBD1	TRBV5-5	NA	TRBJ1-2	ASSYGQGASYGYT
NA	TRBV6-1	few	TRBJ2-2	ASMVGQNTGELF
NA	TRBV2	NA	TRBJ2-3	ASSPGADTQY
NA	TRBV5-1	NA	TRBJ1-1	ASSSGGGPGDTEAF
TRBD2	TRBV6-5	NA	TRBJ2-1	ASTPGGGGNEQF
NA	TRBV6-6	NA	TRBJ2-1	ASSYSPDPGNEQF
TRBD2	TRBV27	NA	TRBJ2-3	ASSSSGGVDTQY
TRBD2	TRBV19	NA	TRBJ2-7	ASSIEEGGLAGSFEQY
NA	TRBV5-1	few	TRBJ1-1	ASALDGNTEAF
NA	TRBV29-1	NA	TRBJ1-2	SVSQGNYGYT
NA	TRBV7-8	few	TRBJ1-4	ASSLAIAARTDEKLF
NA	TRBV27	NA	TRBJ1-6	ASSLEGPAGTYNSPLH
NA	TRBV7-3	NA	TRBJ1-3	ASSPSSGNTIY
NA	TRBV6-5	NA	TRBJ1-2	ASSYGNSYGYT
TRBD1	TRBV19	NA	TRBJ1-1	ASKDRGGVNTEAF
NA	TRBV5-1	NA	TRBJ2-5	ASMGDEEAQY
NA	TRBV6-1	NA	TRBJ2-5	ASLNSGVWETQY
NA	TRBV10-1	many	TRBJ2-1	ASSDGLFNEQF
NA	TRBV13	NA	TRBJ1-2	ASSLVRAGYT
NA	TRBV6-5	NA	TRBJ1-4	ASRGTATNEKLF